The 26 T cell receptor beta chains presented below share a single source sample, sequenced in a study of beta chain features in type 1 diabetes. Of the isolated RNA, all was reverse transcribed, and so the sequenced material was expressed TCRB transcripts. Profiling relied on immunoSEQ multiplex PCR, and the TCRdb table lists in-frame clones only, not all of them. The table includes about 320,000 clones, 14% detected once. The sample comprised central memory CD4+ T cells from blood. The origin of the receptors is a man under 40 in good health.

The table lists this clone with a few counts. V is TRBV30 and J is TRBJ1-3; D might be TRBD1 (5 bases). CDR3 length: 17 residues. Germline assignment: CDR1 GTSNPN and CDR2 SVGIG (reference sequence). V was clipped by 2 bases and J by 0 bases, with 17 bases between them. The CDR3 loop reads CAWSRDRVRTSGNTIYF. For the CDR3, the DNA is TGTGCCTGGAGTCGGGACCGAGTACGAACCTCTGGAAACACCATATATTTT.

Only a few counts were recorded for this clone. CDR3 amino acids: CASSSQSQTNSPLHF. For the CDR3, the DNA is TGTGCCAGCAGCTCCCAGTCCCAAACCAATTCACCCCTCCACTTT. This chain connects TRBV7-2 to TRBJ1-6; D is undetermined. CDR1 and CDR2 from the germline V gene are SGHTA and FQGNSA. V lost 4 bases to trimming and J lost 7 bases, with 14 bases between them. This CDR3 spans 15 amino acids.

In its sample, this clone was seen a few times. The rearrangement joins TRBV7-9 to TRBJ1-6; D gene unclear. CDR3 length equals 15 residues. The V gene lost 2 bases and the J gene lost 1 base, with 6 bases spanning the gap. Per germline, CDR1 SEHNR and CDR2 FQNEAQ (reference sequence). CDR3 coding DNA: TGTGCCAGCAGCTTACGTGGATCCTATAATTCACCCCTCCACTTT. It encodes CASSLRGSYNSPLHF.

This clone was recorded at least ten times. The chain couples TRBV9 to TRBJ2-1; no clear D. The V end lost 3 bases, the J end lost 0 bases, and 10 bases lay between the germline ends. Germline loops: CDR1 SGDLS, CDR2 YYNGEE. CDR3 size: 15 residues. The CDR3 loop reads CASSADPSSYNEQFF. CDR3 coding DNA: TGTGCCAGCAGCGCCGACCCGAGCTCCTACAATGAGCAGTTCTTC.

The chain employs TRBV5-4 and TRBJ2-7, with a weak D call TRBD2 (5 bases). V was clipped by 3 bases and J by 2 bases, with 18 bases between them. Germline values: CDR1 SGHNT, CDR2 YYREEE (reference sequence). The CDR3 is 16 residues long. The CDR3 DNA is TGTGCCAGCAGCTCCCTATCGAACACGGGGACCTACGAGCAGTACGTC. This codes for CASSSLSNTGTYEQYV.

The chain carries TRBV7-2 and TRBJ1-3; D gene unclear. This CDR3 is 14 amino acids long. The V gene's germline CDR1 is SGHTA and CDR2 FQGNSA. V lost 3 bases and J lost 0, with 6 bases in between. The CDR3 nucleotides are TGTGCCAGCAGCTTGAGGTTCTCTGGAAACACCATATATTTT. Amino acid sequence: CASSLRFSGNTIYF.

This clone has more than one count but fewer than ten. The chain couples TRBV5-1 to TRBJ2-5; 7 nucleotides agree with TRBD2. There are 15 residues in the CDR3. V shed 1 base, J shed 5 bases, and the junction held 8 bases outside the gene matches. CDR1 is SGHRS, CDR2 YFSETQ, per germline. CDR3 sequence reads: CASSLLGGSQETQYF. The CDR3 DNA is TGCGCCAGCAGCTTGTTGGGCGGGAGTCAGGAGACCCAGTACTTC. The variable domain in full, with the rest retrieved from reference TRBV5-1 and TRBJ2-5, is KAGVTQTPRYLIKTRGQQVTLSCSPISGHRSVSWYQQTPGQGLQFLFEYFSETQRNKGNFPGRFSGRQFSNSRSEMNVSTLELGDSALYLCASSLLGGSQETQYFGPGTRLLVL.

This clone was found a few times. The J gene is TRBJ1-2, the V gene TRBV5-1, with a tentative D call TRBD1 (6 bases). With 3 bases removed from V and 4 bases from J, the gap between germline ends came to 22 bases. In germline, CDR1 is SGHRS, CDR2 YFSETQ. The CDR3 totals 17 residues. CDR3 nucleotides: TGCGCCAGCAGCTCCTTGACGCACGACAGGCGGGGCTATGGCTACACCTTC. This translates into CASSSLTHDRRGYGYTF.

The chain has TRBV9 and TRBJ2-2; D not certain. The germline V gene encodes CDR1 SGDLS and CDR2 YYNGEE. The CDR3 sequence is 15 residues long. The V gene lost 2 bases and the J gene lost 3 bases, with 11 bases spanning the gap. In nucleotides, the CDR3 is TGTGCCAGCAGCGTCGCCGCGGATTACACCGGGGAGCTGTTTTTT. Translated, it gives CASSVAADYTGELFF.

This clone was counted only a few times. The rearrangement uses TRBV6-5 and TRBJ2-7; 8 positions agree with TRBD1. This CDR3 comprises 13 residues. V shed 5 bases, J shed 4 bases, and the junction held 4 bases outside the gene matches. Germline loops: CDR1 MNHEY, CDR2 SVGAGI. CDR3 region: CASSERQGYEQYV. The CDR3, as DNA: TGTGCCAGCAGTGAACGACAGGGGTACGAGCAGTACGTC.

The chain joins TRBV23-1 to TRBJ2-1, with 7 bases matching TRBD2. TRBV23-1 is an open reading frame whose function is uncertain. V was clipped by 7 bases and J by 5 bases; unmatched bases: 5. This CDR3 is built from 13 residues. The CDR3 DNA reads TGCGCCAGCATCCGGGGACTAAACAATGAGCAGTTCTTC. This gives the protein CASIRGLNNEQFF.

The V and J genes are TRBV11-2 and TRBJ1-4; no reliable D call. CDR1 and CDR2 (germline): SGHAT, FQNNGV. This CDR3 has 13 amino acids. Trimming took off 7 bases at V and 5 bases at J, with 11 bases between the two ends. The chain's CDR3 is CASTALGNEKLFF. CDR3 DNA: TGTGCCAGCACGGCGTTAGGAAATGAAAAACTGTTTTTT. Supplemented by reference TRBV11-2 and TRBJ1-4, the full variable domain reads EAGVAQSPRYKIIEKRQSVAFWCNPISGHATLYWYQQILGQGPKLLIQFQNNGVVDDSQLPKDRFSAERLKGVDSTLKIQPAKLEDSAVYLCASTALGNEKLFFGSGTQLSVL.

In this sample, this clone turned up a few times. This rearrangement joins TRBV10-3 to TRBJ1-5, with D maybe TRBD1 (5 bases). V was pared by 11 bases and J by 7 bases, with 21 bases between. Germline loops: CDR1 ENHRY, CDR2 SYGVKD. CDR3 length: 14 amino acids. CDR3 coding DNA: TGTGCCTGCGGGGCGCAGGGAGGAGGACAGCCCCAGCATTTT. This encodes CACGAQGGGQPQHF.

The J gene is TRBJ2-1, the V gene TRBV12-5; 12 bases map to TRBD2. Germline V gene lookup returns CDR1 LGHNT and CDR2 FRNRAP. This CDR3 comprises 15 residues. The V segment lost 2 bases and the J segment 8 bases; nucleotides outside the gene matches: 4. CDR3 sequence: CASGLLAGGPDEQFF. In DNA, the CDR3 is TGTGCTAGTGGTTTGCTAGCGGGGGGGCCCGATGAGCAGTTCTTC.

This clone showed up just a few times. J is TRBJ2-2 and V is TRBV25-1; D not resolved. This CDR3 has 15 amino acids. V shed 2 bases and J shed 2 bases, with 9 bases lying between them. Germline CDR1 MGHDK, CDR2 SYGVNS. CDR3 coding DNA: TGTGCCAGCAGTGAACCCCGGGCAAACACCGGGGAGCTGTTTTTT. Translated: CASSEPRANTGELFF. The entire variable domain, with the rest obtained from reference TRBV25-1 and TRBJ2-2, is as follows: EADIYQTPRYLVIGTGKKITLECSQTMGHDKMYWYQQDPGMELHLIHYSYGVNSTEKGDLSSESTVSRIRTEHFPLTLESARPSHTSQYLCASSEPRANTGELFFGEGSRLTVL.

This rearrangement joins TRBV18 to TRBJ1-6; 7 bases align to TRBD1. J gave up 7 bases and V 4 bases, and 4 bases lay outside the gene matches. The CDR3 totals 14 residues. The V gene's germline CDR1 is KGHSH and CDR2 LQKENI. CDR3 nucleotides: TGTGCCAGCTCACGGGACAGCGAGAATTCACCCCTCCACTTT. This gives the protein CASSRDSENSPLHF. The full variable domain, rest sourced from reference TRBV18 and TRBJ1-6, is NAGVMQNPRHLVRRRGQEARLRCSPMKGHSHVYWYRQLPEEGLKFMVYLQKENIIDESGMPKERFSAEFPKEGPSILRIQQVVRGDSAAYFCASSRDSENSPLHFGNGTRLTVT.

The rearrangement links TRBV9 to TRBJ2-1; TRBD2 matches at 15 bases. CDR1 and CDR2 (germline): SGDLS, YYNGEE. The CDR3 is made up of 14 amino acids. V shed 7 bases and J 7 bases; nucleotides not matched to a gene: 3. The CDR3 is CASGGTSGGNEQFF. The CDR3 coding sequence is TGTGCCAGCGGCGGGACTAGCGGGGGGAATGAGCAGTTCTTC.

V and J are TRBV11-3 and TRBJ2-5, with 8 nucleotides matching TRBD1. Trimming at V came to 1 base and at J to 2 bases, leaving 9 bases not matched to a gene. Germline V gene sequence: CDR1 SGHNT, CDR2 YENEEA. The CDR3 spans 17 residues. This chain's CDR3 is CASSLGQGQASQETQYF. The CDR3 DNA reads TGTGCCAGCAGCTTAGGTCAGGGACAGGCGTCACAAGAGACCCAGTACTTC.

V and J are TRBV18 and TRBJ1-2; D not certain. The V gene lost 2 bases and the J gene lost 0 bases, with 19 bases spanning the gap. Germline CDR1 and CDR2: KGHSH and LQKENI. CDR3 size: 18 residues. CDR3 sequence (DNA): TGTGCCAGCTCACCAGGGCCCCCAGTCGACCAAGCTAACTATGGCTACACCTTC. This codes for CASSPGPPVDQANYGYTF.

This clone turned up a few times. This sequence joins TRBV27 and TRBJ2-3, with no clear D. Per the germline V gene, CDR1 is MNHEY and CDR2 is SMNVEV (reference sequence). The V gene lost 3 bases and the J gene lost 2 bases, with 6 bases spanning the gap. The CDR3 runs 13 residues. The CDR3 reads CASSFYSTDTQYF. CDR3 DNA sequence: TGTGCCAGCAGTTTTTATTCCACAGATACGCAGTATTTT.

This clone was detected a few times. This sequence joins TRBV10-3 and TRBJ2-2, with D possibly matching TRBD2 (6 bases). The CDR3 is 13 amino acids. Germline V gene sequence: CDR1 ENHRY, CDR2 SYGVKD. The V end was cut by 7 bases, the J end by 6 bases, with 12 bases between. CDR3 protein: CAITQTSAGELFF. The CDR3 coding sequence is TGTGCCATCACTCAGACTAGTGCCGGGGAGCTGTTTTTT.

This clone has a single count. V usage is TRBV5-6 and J usage is TRBJ1-4; D is possibly TRBD1 (5 bases). The CDR3 is 19 residues long. Germline CDR1 and CDR2: SGHDT and YYEEEE. V was cut by 2 bases and J by 2 bases, with 22 bases left in between. CDR3 nucleotide sequence: TGTGCCAGCAGCTTCATGACAGTCCTGGGCCGGTGGACTAATGAAAAACTGTTTTTT. Translated, it gives CASSFMTVLGRWTNEKLFF.

As concerns this clone: The same CDR3 also results from other DNA sequences found in this sample. The chain is built from TRBV25-1 and TRBJ2-7, with 7 bases fitting TRBD2. In germline, CDR1 is MGHDK, CDR2 SYGVNS. This CDR3 has 14 amino acids. The J segment lost 2 bases and the V segment lost 4 bases, leaving 5 bases of the junction unmatched. CDR3 sequence (DNA): TGTGCCAGCAGTGTTGAGAGCGGGGCCTACGAGCAGTACTTC. This gives the protein CASSVESGAYEQYF.

This clone was detected a few times. The J gene is TRBJ2-2, the V gene TRBV5-1; D uncertain. CDR3 length: 13 residues. Looked up from germline, CDR1 is SGHRS and CDR2 is YFSETQ. V lost 2 bases and J lost 4, with 6 bases in between. The CDR3 protein is CASSFESTGELFF. CDR3 nucleotides: TGCGCCAGCAGCTTTGAGAGCACCGGGGAGCTGTTTTTT.

In its sample, this clone was seen a few times. The rearrangement joins TRBV21-1 to TRBJ2-7. TRBV21-1 corresponds to a pseudogene. This CDR3 has 13 amino acids. The CDR3 sequence: CASSNYSAYEQYV. In nucleotides, the CDR3 is TGTGCCAGCAGCAACTACAGCGCCTACGAGCAGTACGTC.

V is TRBV7-9 and J is TRBJ2-5, with a weak D call TRBD2 (5 bases). Deletions cut 7 bases from V and 2 bases from J, with 8 bases between. CDR1 SEHNR and CDR2 FQNEAQ come from the germline V gene (reference sequence). This CDR3 has 12 residues. The CDR3 sequence is CASTLAQETQYF. In nucleotides, the CDR3 is TGTGCCAGCACCCTAGCTCAAGAGACCCAGTACTTC.